Below, 8 T cell receptor beta chains from the same sample are listed, as sequenced in a study of blood T cells in healthy people across ages. Through a sample-barcoded 5' primer and a J-beta primer mix, a second PCR was run for about 7 to 12 cycles. Each CDR3 protein gets one entry after TCRdb re-called the 5' RACE reads with MiXCR. The data hold 650,000 to 700,000 distinct CDR3 sequences, with roughly 30% observed a single time. Material: blood. The origin of the receptors is a woman aged 80 or over in good health.

The genes are TRBV29-1 and TRBJ1-2; D not certain. This CDR3 has 13 residues. The V gene's germline CDR1 is SQVTM and CDR2 ANQGSEA. V was pared by 3 bases and J by 3 bases, with 11 bases between. This CDR3 is CSVDGVADYGYTF. As DNA, the CDR3 is TGCAGCGTTGATGGTGTGGCGGACTATGGCTACACCTTC.

The CDR3 here is CASSEDGDRDTGELFF. The CDR3 bases are TGTGCCAGCAGTGAAGATGGGGACAGAGACACCGGGGAGCTGTTTTTT. This rearrangement joins TRBV2 to TRBJ2-2, with 7 positions matching TRBD1. The J segment lost 3 bases and the V segment lost 1 base, leaving 5 bases of the junction unmatched. The CDR3 loop spans 16 amino acids. Germline lookup yields CDR1 SNHLY and CDR2 FYNNEI.

The chain carries TRBV9 and TRBJ2-2; D might be TRBD2 (5 bases). Germline CDR1 is SGDLS and CDR2 is YYNGEE. Trimming stripped 4 bases from V and 0 bases from J, with 13 bases between. CDR3 length equals 16 residues. CDR3 bases: TGTGCCAGCAGCCCTGACCCCGGGACGAACACCGGGGAGCTGTTTTTT. Its translation is CASSPDPGTNTGELFF.

This clonotype showed up many times. This chain connects TRBV20-1 to TRBJ2-5, with 9 bases lining up with TRBD2. The CDR3 runs to 15 residues. Per germline, CDR1 DFQATT and CDR2 SNEGSKA (reference sequence). V shed 2 bases, J shed 2 bases, and the junction held 6 bases outside the gene matches. The CDR3 loop is CSARLLAGVQETQYF. DNA for the CDR3: TGCAGTGCTAGACTGTTAGCGGGGGTTCAAGAGACCCAGTACTTC.

This clonotype was picked up many times. The chain recombines TRBV5-4 with TRBJ2-7, with unresolved D. The germline gives CDR1 SGHNT, CDR2 YYREEE (reference sequence). With 4 bases removed from V and 3 bases from J, the gap between germline ends came to 17 bases. The CDR3 runs 15 residues. CDR3 nucleotide sequence: TGTGCCAGCAGCGCCCTGGGTCACAGTGGCTACGAGCAGTACTTC. Translation gives CASSALGHSGYEQYF.

This clonotype was detected ten times or more. This chain links TRBV5-6 with TRBJ2-4, with D hard to call. CDR3 length: 15 amino acids. V was cut by 5 bases and J by 9 bases, with 21 bases left in between. Germline values: CDR1 SGHDT, CDR2 YYEEEE. The CDR3 nucleotides are TGTGCCAGCAGTCAAGACTTAGGGTTCCAATCCATTCAGTACTTC. Protein: CASSQDLGFQSIQYF.

This clonotype has more than one count but fewer than ten. The J gene is TRBJ2-7, the V gene TRBV10-3, with D perhaps TRBD2 (5 bases). Trimming cost V 2 bases and J 5 bases, with 10 bases left between them. This CDR3 region has 13 residues. Germline CDR1 is ENHRY and CDR2 is SYGVKD. The CDR3 region is CAISELAMDEQYF. DNA of the CDR3: TGTGCCATCAGTGAGCTAGCTATGGACGAGCAGTACTTC.

This clonotype was seen repeatedly, ten times or more. This sequence joins TRBV25-1 and TRBJ1-2, with D perhaps matching TRBD1 (5 bases). The CDR3 sequence is 14 residues long. The germline CDR1 and CDR2 sequences are MGHDK and SYGVNS. V lost 0 bases and J 9 bases, leaving 14 bases between the germline ends. CDR3 sequence reads: CASSEYPGTESYTF. The CDR3 bases are TGTGCCAGCAGTGAATATCCAGGGACGGAAAGCTACACCTTC.